One and the same sample provided the 11 T cell receptor beta chains below, sequenced in a study of T-cell reconstitution after alpha-beta-depleted transplantation in children. Unique molecular identifiers featured in how the TCRbeta library was prepared. TCRdb analysed the PCR reads with MiXCR anew, one entry per CDR3 protein. The repertoire holds 700,000 to 950,000 distinct CDR3 sequences, with roughly 15% as singletons. The starting material was PBMCs, mostly from graft donor cells, obtained 360 days after TCRalphabeta/CD19-depleted stem cell transplant. The receptors stem from a male patient aged 10-17 years who had a stem cell transplant for acute lymphoblastic leukemia, so the T cells may come from the graft donor.

This sequence joins TRBV20-1 and TRBJ2-7; 8 nucleotides match TRBD2. Germline CDR1 reads DFQATT; CDR2 reads SNEGSKA (reference sequence). The V segment lost 6 bases and the J segment 0 bases; nucleotides outside the gene matches: 7. The CDR3 totals 14 residues. Written as DNA, the CDR3 is TGCAGTGCGCCACTAGCGGCAAACTCCTACGAGCAGTACTTC. Translated: CSAPLAANSYEQYF.

CDR3 sequence reads: CASSQAAPRNGEQFF. DNA for the CDR3: TGTGCCAGCTCACAGGCAGCCCCGAGGAACGGTGAGCAGTTCTTC. The chain combines TRBV18 with TRBJ2-1; D not certain. Per the germline V gene, CDR1 is KGHSH and CDR2 is LQKENI. The germline V and J ends were trimmed by 4 bases and 9 bases, with 19 bases remaining between them. The length of the CDR3 is 15 residues.

This chain connects TRBV15 to TRBJ1-5; possible D gene TRBD1, 6 bases. Germline-derived CDR1 and CDR2 are LNHNV and YYDKDF (reference sequence). The CDR3 has 16 residues. The V and J ends lost 3 bases and 3 bases respectively, with 15 bases between them. The CDR3 DNA reads as TGTGCCACCAGCAGGGCGCTCGGACAGCTCAATCAGCCCCAGCATTTT. Encoded protein: CATSRALGQLNQPQHF.

This chain joins TRBV9 and TRBJ2-3; D gene ambiguous. Germline values: CDR1 SGDLS, CDR2 YYNGEE. Trimming took 1 base from V and 2 from J, leaving 5 bases between them. CDR3 size: 13 residues. CDR3 loop: CASSVLPTDTQYF. Here the CDR3 DNA reads TGTGCCAGCAGCGTACTACCCACAGATACGCAGTATTTT.

This clonotype was observed a few times. The V gene is TRBV25-1, the J gene TRBJ1-1; D unresolved. Germline values: CDR1 MGHDK, CDR2 SYGVNS. Trimming took off 1 base at V and 4 bases at J, with 4 bases between the two ends. This CDR3 has 12 amino acids. Here the CDR3 DNA reads TGTGCCAGCAGTGAATCGTTCACTGAAGCTTTCTTT. Translated, it gives CASSESFTEAFF.

In this sample, this clonotype turned up a few times. The chain carries TRBV6-4 and TRBJ2-2; no clear D gene. This CDR3 contains 16 residues. Germline lookup yields CDR1 MRHNA and CDR2 SNTAGT. V was clipped by 5 bases and J by 0 bases, with 13 bases between them. The CDR3 loop reads CASSLDIFSNTGELFF. CDR3 coding DNA: TGTGCCAGCAGTCTCGACATCTTCTCGAACACCGGGGAGCTGTTTTTT.

This clonotype came up a few times. The V and J genes are TRBV3-1 and TRBJ2-7; 8 positions match TRBD1. Germline V gene data show CDR1 as LGHDT and CDR2 as YNNKEL (reference sequence). The CDR3 has 15 residues. V lost 2 bases to trimming and J lost 9 bases; unmatched junction nucleotides: 12. CDR3 nucleotides: TGTGCCAGCAGCCAACCGGGACAGGCTGTCTTCGGGCAGTACTTC. Amino acids: CASSQPGQAVFGQYF.

This clonotype came up a few times. J is TRBJ2-2 and V is TRBV7-9; the D is unclear. The CDR3 sequence is 16 residues long. V was trimmed by 5 bases and J by 2 bases, leaving 15 bases between them. From germline, CDR1 is SEHNR and CDR2 FQNEAQ (reference sequence). The CDR3 spells CASSPDRATNTGELFF. The CDR3, as DNA: TGTGCCAGCAGCCCGGATCGGGCTACCAACACCGGGGAGCTGTTTTTT.

This clonotype was observed a handful of times. V gene TRBV10-2 combines with J gene TRBJ2-7; D gene unclear. This CDR3 region has 11 residues. Germline V gene lookup returns CDR1 WSHSY and CDR2 SAAADI. V was pared by 6 bases and J by 6 bases, with 9 bases between. CDR3 sequence: CASSEVVEQYF. In DNA form, the CDR3 reads TGCGCCAGCAGCGAAGTTGTCGAGCAGTACTTC.

This clonotype was counted between two and nine times. V is TRBV5-1 and J is TRBJ2-7; D ambiguous. Trimming took 3 bases from V and 1 from J, leaving 8 bases between them. Germline values: CDR1 SGHRS, CDR2 YFSETQ. The CDR3 runs 13 residues. In DNA, the CDR3 is TGCGCCAGCAGCTCCCTGCTATCCTACGAGCAGTACTTC. Translated, it gives CASSSLLSYEQYF. The variable domain in full, completed from reference TRBV5-1 and TRBJ2-7, reads KAGVTQTPRYLIKTRGQQVTLSCSPISGHRSVSWYQQTPGQGLQFLFEYFSETQRNKGNFPGRFSGRQFSNSRSEMNVSTLELGDSALYLCASSSLLSYEQYFGPGTRLTVT.

The chain carries TRBV27 and TRBJ2-7; TRBD2 matches at 14 bases. The germline V gene encodes CDR1 MNHEY and CDR2 SMNVEV (reference sequence). The CDR3 is made up of 20 amino acids. The V gene end was trimmed by 2 bases and the J gene end by 1 base; junction bases not matched to a gene: 13. The CDR3 loop reads CASSLGVWGLAGEGSYEQYF. As DNA, the CDR3 is TGTGCCAGCAGTTTAGGCGTTTGGGGACTAGCGGGAGAAGGGTCCTACGAGCAGTACTTC.